These T cell receptor beta chains were read from a single sample in a study of cytomegalovirus exposure and HLA in healthy donors. The protocol was immunoSEQ multiplex PCR, while the TCRdb copy is restricted to in-frame clones and leaves out a portion. This sample yields 100,000 to 150,000 clones, of which over 9.5% are seen a single time; approximately 4.5% belongs to the top ten. What was sequenced was PBMCs. The receptor source for this set is a young woman in good health and CMV-seropositive. CDR3s include the opening cysteine and the closing phenylalanine or tryptophan. Fields, in order: V gene, clone size, CDR3 length, D gene, J gene, CDR3 DNA, CDR3 protein. D genes are given only for firm matches. Clone size is not always given. Where it is, it says once, few, many or a class for expanded clones.

v_gene: TRBV28
abundance: NA
len: 15
d_gene: NA
j_gene: TRBJ2-5
CDR3nt: TGTGCCAGCAGTTTAAGGGTTCGAGACAGGCCGACCCAGTACTTC
CDR3aa: CASSLRVRDRPTQYF

v_gene: TRBV30
abundance: NA
len: 13
d_gene: TRBD2
j_gene: TRBJ2-2
CDR3nt: TGTGCCTGCGGGAGGGCCAGCACCGGGGAGCTGTTTTTT
CDR3aa: CACGRASTGELFF

v_gene: TRBV6-1
abundance: NA
len: 13
d_gene: NA
j_gene: TRBJ1-4
CDR3nt: TGTGCCAGCAGACAGGGATTTAATGAAAAACTGTTTTTT
CDR3aa: CASRQGFNEKLFF

v_gene: TRBV10-1
abundance: few
len: 13
d_gene: TRBD1
j_gene: TRBJ2-7
CDR3nt: TGCGCCAGCAGTTCTGGACAGGGGGGCGAGCAGTACTTC
CDR3aa: CASSSGQGGEQYF

v_gene: TRBV9
abundance: NA
len: 15
d_gene: TRBD2
j_gene: TRBJ2-1
CDR3nt: TGTGCCAGCAGCGTAGAACTAGCGGGAGCGGATGAGCAGTTCTTC
CDR3aa: CASSVELAGADEQFF

v_gene: TRBV5-6
abundance: few
len: 12
d_gene: NA
j_gene: TRBJ2-7
CDR3nt: TGTGCCAGCAGCTTCGCAGGGTACGAGCAGTACTTC
CDR3aa: CASSFAGYEQYF

v_gene: TRBV5-1
abundance: NA
len: 15
d_gene: NA
j_gene: TRBJ2-2
CDR3nt: TGCGCCACCACCAATTTTCCGGGAAGCACCGGGGAGCTGTTTTTT
CDR3aa: CATTNFPGSTGELFF

v_gene: TRBV5-1
abundance: NA
len: 16
d_gene: TRBD2
j_gene: TRBJ2-3
CDR3nt: TGCGCCAGCAGCTTGGGGGGGGGACCCGACCGAGATACGCAGTATTTT
CDR3aa: CASSLGGGPDRDTQYF

v_gene: TRBV9
abundance: few
len: 15
d_gene: NA
j_gene: TRBJ2-5
CDR3nt: TGTGCCAGCAGCGTAGGCGGACAAAGACAAGAGACCCAGTACTTC
CDR3aa: CASSVGGQRQETQYF

v_gene: TRBV12-5
abundance: NA
len: 14
d_gene: TRBD1
j_gene: TRBJ1-2
CDR3nt: TGTGCTAGTGGTGGGACCGGGACAGGGAGGAGCTACACCTTC
CDR3aa: CASGGTGTGRSYTF

v_gene: TRBV4-1
abundance: few
len: 16
d_gene: NA
j_gene: TRBJ1-4
CDR3nt: TGCGCCAGCAGCCAAGAGGTGTTGGGACACCAGGGTTTGATGTTTTTT
CDR3aa: CASSQEVLGHQGLMFF

v_gene: TRBV7-7
abundance: NA
len: 14
d_gene: NA
j_gene: TRBJ2-6
CDR3nt: TGTGCTAGCAGCACAGGGCCTGGGGCCAACGTCCTGACTTTC
CDR3aa: CASSTGPGANVLTF

v_gene: TRBV7-8
abundance: NA
len: 14
d_gene: TRBD1
j_gene: TRBJ1-2
CDR3nt: TGTGCCAGCAGCCTAACAGACAGGGGCTATGGCTACACCTTC
CDR3aa: CASSLTDRGYGYTF

v_gene: TRBV30
abundance: few
len: 11
d_gene: NA
j_gene: TRBJ1-2
CDR3nt: TGTGCCTGGGGGGAGGGGACTGGCTACACCTTC
CDR3aa: CAWGEGTGYTF

v_gene: TRBV5-1
abundance: few
len: 15
d_gene: TRBD2
j_gene: TRBJ2-1
CDR3nt: TGCGCCTCGGGGTCGGCGGGAGGCTCCTACAATGAGCAGTTCTTC
CDR3aa: CASGSAGGSYNEQFF

v_gene: TRBV7-8
abundance: NA
len: 15
d_gene: NA
j_gene: TRBJ2-1
CDR3nt: TGTGCCAGCAGCCCTCAGGGGGGAACCTACAATGAGCAGTTCTTC
CDR3aa: CASSPQGGTYNEQFF

v_gene: TRBV11-3
abundance: few
len: 14
d_gene: NA
j_gene: TRBJ1-1
CDR3nt: TGTGCCAGCAGCCCACTCGGGGGAGAGACTGAAGCTTTCTTT
CDR3aa: CASSPLGGETEAFF

v_gene: TRBV18
abundance: NA
len: 17
d_gene: NA
j_gene: TRBJ2-6
CDR3nt: TGTGCCAGCTCACAAGGACAGCTAAGCTCTGGGGCCAACGTCCTGACTTTC
CDR3aa: CASSQGQLSSGANVLTF

v_gene: TRBV5-6
abundance: few
len: 12
d_gene: NA
j_gene: TRBJ2-7
CDR3nt: TGTGCCAGCAGCTTGGACAACTACGAGCAGTACTTC
CDR3aa: CASSLDNYEQYF

v_gene: TRBV7-2
abundance: NA
len: 15
d_gene: TRBD1
j_gene: TRBJ2-3
CDR3nt: TGTGCCAGCAGCTTCAAACAGGGGTGGACAGATACGCAGTATTTT
CDR3aa: CASSFKQGWTDTQYF

v_gene: TRBV30
abundance: few
len: 14
d_gene: TRBD2
j_gene: TRBJ2-7
CDR3nt: TGTGCCCGCAGTGGACTAGCGGGAGCAAACGAGCAGTACTTC
CDR3aa: CARSGLAGANEQYF

v_gene: TRBV2
abundance: once
len: 14
d_gene: TRBD2
j_gene: TRBJ2-7
CDR3nt: TGTGCCAGCAGTCCCACTAGCGGGGACTACGAGCAGTACTTC
CDR3aa: CASSPTSGDYEQYF

v_gene: TRBV7-9
abundance: NA
len: 14
d_gene: NA
j_gene: TRBJ1-1
CDR3nt: TGTGCCAGCAGCCGCGACTTTACAGGGCTGGGGGCTTTCTTT
CDR3aa: CASSRDFTGLGAFF

v_gene: TRBV29-1
abundance: few
len: 14
d_gene: NA
j_gene: TRBJ1-2
CDR3nt: TGCAGCGTTGACGGCAGGGATCCTTACTATGGCTACACCTTC
CDR3aa: CSVDGRDPYYGYTF

v_gene: TRBV6-1
abundance: NA
len: 14
d_gene: NA
j_gene: TRBJ2-7
CDR3nt: TGTGCCAGCAGTGATATCCCCCTACAGTACGAGCAGTACTTC
CDR3aa: CASSDIPLQYEQYF

v_gene: TRBV27
abundance: NA
len: 15
d_gene: NA
j_gene: TRBJ2-5
CDR3nt: TGTGCCAGCAGTCCCCAACAACAGGTCTTTGAGACCCAGTACTTC
CDR3aa: CASSPQQQVFETQYF

v_gene: TRBV10-2
abundance: NA
len: 13
d_gene: NA
j_gene: TRBJ2-5
CDR3nt: TGCGCCAGCGCTAGGGGGACCAAAGAGACCCAGTACTTC
CDR3aa: CASARGTKETQYF

v_gene: TRBV7-6
abundance: NA
len: 13
d_gene: TRBD1
j_gene: TRBJ1-5
CDR3nt: TGTGCCAGCAGCAAGGACAGGGCGCAGCCCCAGCATTTT
CDR3aa: CASSKDRAQPQHF

v_gene: TRBV5-1
abundance: few
len: 15
d_gene: TRBD1
j_gene: TRBJ1-1
CDR3nt: TGCGCCAGCAGCCTACAGGGGTCCATGAACACTGAAGCTTTCTTT
CDR3aa: CASSLQGSMNTEAFF

v_gene: TRBV19
abundance: once
len: 15
d_gene: TRBD2
j_gene: TRBJ2-1
CDR3nt: TGTGCCAGTAGTATTAGTAGCGGGGGACTCAATGAGCAGTTCTTC
CDR3aa: CASSISSGGLNEQFF

v_gene: TRBV6-6
abundance: NA
len: 15
d_gene: TRBD2
j_gene: TRBJ2-5
CDR3nt: TGTGCCAGCAGTTGGGGACTAGCGCCTCAAGAGACCCAGTACTTC
CDR3aa: CASSWGLAPQETQYF